The 11 T cell receptor beta chains listed next were all sequenced from one sample in a study of blood T cell repertoires in COVID-19. The repertoire was sequenced with immunoSEQ multiplex PCR; TCRdb's copy has only in-frame clones and lacks some. The sample holds 25,000 to 30,000 clones, roughly nine tenths seen once. Material for sequencing was peripheral blood. The receptors stem from a man in his sixties or seventies with active or convalescent COVID-19.

This sequence joins TRBV12-3 or TRBV12-4 and TRBJ1-2; TRBD1 might be the D (6 bases). Trimming removed 7 bases at V and 4 bases at J, with 13 bases between. The CDR3 is 13 amino acids. CDR3 in amino acids: CASNLGGRYGYTF. CDR3 in DNA: TGTGCCAGCAACTTAGGGGGTCGCTATGGCTACACCTTC.

This chain links TRBV19 with TRBJ2-5; TRBD2 might be the D (5 bases). Per germline, CDR1 LNHDA and CDR2 SQIVND (reference sequence). Trimming shortened V by 6 bases and J by 4 bases, and 15 bases separated the two germline ends. CDR3 length equals 14 residues. CDR3 coding DNA: TGTGCCAGTAGCGAATCGAGGAGGAGAGAGACCCAGTACTTC. Amino acid sequence: CASSESRRRETQYF.

The chain combines TRBV25-1 with TRBJ1-3; D gene ambiguous. The V gene's germline CDR1 is MGHDK and CDR2 SYGVNS. Trimming took off 0 bases at V and 4 bases at J, with 7 bases between the two ends. The CDR3 length is 14 residues. For the CDR3, the DNA is TGTGCCAGCAGTGAATACACCCAGGGAAACACCATATATTTT. This translates into CASSEYTQGNTIYF.

The chain joins TRBV2 to TRBJ2-4; 9 bases align to TRBD1. Germline loops: CDR1 SNHLY, CDR2 FYNNEI. CDR3 length: 13 residues. With V trimmed by 2 bases and J by 15 bases, 8 bases remained unmatched. CDR3 coding DNA: TGTGCCAGCAGTGAACAGAATCCGGGACAGGGGTACTTC. It codes for CASSEQNPGQGYF.

CDR3: CAWSVRTGWTEAFF. The CDR3 DNA is TGTGCCTGGAGTGTACGCACGGGATGGACTGAAGCTTTCTTT. This chain connects TRBV30 to TRBJ1-1; D ambiguous. Trimming stripped 0 bases from V and 5 bases from J, with 13 bases between. The CDR3 totals 14 residues. Germline lookup yields CDR1 GTSNPN and CDR2 SVGIG (reference sequence).

The chain carries TRBV6-2 or TRBV6-3 and TRBJ2-1, with TRBD1 identical over 7 bases. The CDR3 runs 15 residues. Germline V lookup: CDR1 MNHEY, CDR2 SVGEGT. With 5 bases clipped from V and 3 bases from J, the junction kept 7 bases outside the gene matches. The CDR3 region has the DNA TGTGCCAGCAGTCACGACAGGGATGGCTACAATGAGCAGTTCTTC. It encodes CASSHDRDGYNEQFF.

J is TRBJ1-5 and V is TRBV9, with D hard to call. This CDR3 comprises 14 residues. The germline V gene has CDR1 SGDLS and CDR2 YYNGEE. Trimming took off 0 bases at V and 7 bases at J, with 11 bases between the two ends. The CDR3 DNA is TGTGCCAGCAGCGTAGGATCGGGTGGGCAGCCCCAGCATTTT. Its protein is CASSVGSGGQPQHF.

The DNA for the CDR3 is TGTGCCAGCTCACCCGGAGTGACAGGGAATCAGCCCCAGCATTTT. Protein: CASSPGVTGNQPQHF. This rearrangement joins TRBV18 to TRBJ1-5, with 7 bases lining up with TRBD1. CDR3 size: 15 residues. V was clipped by 3 bases and J by 4 bases; unmatched bases: 6. Looked up from germline, CDR1 is KGHSH and CDR2 is LQKENI.

The V gene is TRBV7-8, the J gene TRBJ2-7; TRBD2 agrees at 7 bases. The trim removed 5 bases at V and 3 bases at J, leaving 10 bases unmatched. Germline CDR1 and CDR2: SGHVS and FQNEAQ. The CDR3 length is 15 residues. The CDR3 DNA reads as TGTGCCAGCAGCCCACGTGGGGGAGGGTTCTACGAGCAGTACGTC. It yields the protein CASSPRGGGFYEQYV.

The chain is built from TRBV10-2 and TRBJ2-1; 13 nucleotides agree with TRBD2. V trimming: 7 bases; J trimming: 6 bases; junction bases outside the gene matches: 3. Per the germline V gene, CDR1 is WSHSY and CDR2 is SAAADI. The CDR3 totals 14 residues. Here the CDR3 reads CASTGTSGTNEQFF. CDR3 DNA: TGCGCCAGCACTGGGACTAGCGGGACCAATGAGCAGTTCTTC.

This chain links TRBV29-1 with TRBJ1-3; perhaps TRBD1 as D (6 bases). The CDR3 spans 15 residues. V was pared by 7 bases and J by 0 bases, with 16 bases between. CDR1 is SQVTM, CDR2 ANQGSEA, per germline. CDR3 DNA: TGCAGCGGGATGACAGGAAGTAGCTCTGGAAACACCATATATTTT. This encodes CSGMTGSSSGNTIYF.